This T cell receptor beta chain was observed in a study of blood T cells in healthy people across ages. Together with a sample-barcoded 5' primer, a J-beta primer mix was included in a second PCR lasting about 7 to 11 cycles. TCRdb itself ran the 5' RACE reads through MiXCR, one entry per CDR3 protein. The table has about 570,000 distinct CDR3 sequences, about 29% seen once. Comment on this clonotype: The junction departs from germline at one end; a sequencing error may be responsible.

This sample also appeared in a second study, on T cells of mothers and their children.

Material: blood. This clonotype originated in a boy between 2 and 10 years old in good health.

In nucleotides, the CDR3 is TGTGCCACCAGCAGTAGCGGGTCAATCTCCCACGAGCAGTACTTC. Its translation: CATSSSGSISHEQYF. The chain links TRBV15 to TRBJ2-7; TRBD2 aligns across 7 bases. The CDR3 is made up of 15 amino acids. Looked up from germline, CDR1 is LNHNV and CDR2 is YYDKDF (reference sequence).